This T cell receptor (beta chain) derives from a study of T-cell memory formation after mild COVID-19. TCRdb re-called the 5' RACE reads with MiXCR, one entry per CDR3 protein. The repertoire holds some 150,000 distinct CDR3 sequences, with 6% as singletons. A few counts support this clonotype. CDR1 and CDR2 from the germline V gene are SGHRS and YFSETQ. This CDR3 has 14 amino acids. V was cut by 4 bases and J by 3 bases, with 13 bases left in between. The J gene is TRBJ1-2, the V gene TRBV5-1; D unresolved. This TCR derives from an adult woman who had mild COVID-19 (a few samples of this study predate the infection). Cell type and time point are not known. The sample consisted of PBMCs or a T cell subset sorted from them (not recorded which). CDR3: CASSPSSGDYGYTF. CDR3 in DNA: TGCGCCAGCAGCCCCTCGAGCGGAGACTATGGCTACACCTTC.